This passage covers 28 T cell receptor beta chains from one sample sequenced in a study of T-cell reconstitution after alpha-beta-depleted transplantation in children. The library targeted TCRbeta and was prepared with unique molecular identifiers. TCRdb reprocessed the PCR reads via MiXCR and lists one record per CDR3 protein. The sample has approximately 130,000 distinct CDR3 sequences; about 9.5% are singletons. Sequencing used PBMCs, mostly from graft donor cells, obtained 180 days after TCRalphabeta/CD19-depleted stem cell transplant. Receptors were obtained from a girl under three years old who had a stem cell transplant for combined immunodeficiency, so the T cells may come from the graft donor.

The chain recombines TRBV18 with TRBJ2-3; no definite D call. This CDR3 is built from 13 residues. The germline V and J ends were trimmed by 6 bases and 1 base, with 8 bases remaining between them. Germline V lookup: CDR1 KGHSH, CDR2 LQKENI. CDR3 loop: CASSPTRTDTQYF. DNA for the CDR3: TGTGCCAGCTCTCCGACACGCACAGATACGCAGTATTTT.

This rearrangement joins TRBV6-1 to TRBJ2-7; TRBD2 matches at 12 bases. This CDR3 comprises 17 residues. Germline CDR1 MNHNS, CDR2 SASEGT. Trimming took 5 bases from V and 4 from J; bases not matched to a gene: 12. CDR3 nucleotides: TGTGCCAGCAGTCCGCCTAGCGGGAGGGCCGGTTTTTACGAGCAGTACTTC. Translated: CASSPPSGRAGFYEQYF.

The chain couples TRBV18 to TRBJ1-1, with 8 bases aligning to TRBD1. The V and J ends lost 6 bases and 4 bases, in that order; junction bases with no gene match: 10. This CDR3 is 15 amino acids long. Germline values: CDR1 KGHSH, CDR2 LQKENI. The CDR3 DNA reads TGTGCCAGCTCCCTAGGACAGGGCAAGAGCACTGAAGCTTTCTTT. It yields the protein CASSLGQGKSTEAFF. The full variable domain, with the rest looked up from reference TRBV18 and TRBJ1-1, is NAGVMQNPRHLVRRRGQEARLRCSPMKGHSHVYWYRQLPEEGLKFMVYLQKENIIDESGMPKERFSAEFPKEGPSILRIQQVVRGDSAAYFCASSLGQGKSTEAFFGQGTRLTVV.

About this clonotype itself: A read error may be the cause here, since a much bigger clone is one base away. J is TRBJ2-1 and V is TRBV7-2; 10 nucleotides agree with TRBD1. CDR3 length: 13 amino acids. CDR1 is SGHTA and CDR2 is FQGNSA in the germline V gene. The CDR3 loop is CASSQDRGNAQFF. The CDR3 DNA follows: TGTGCCAGCAGCCAGGACAGGGGGAATGCGCAGTTCTTC.

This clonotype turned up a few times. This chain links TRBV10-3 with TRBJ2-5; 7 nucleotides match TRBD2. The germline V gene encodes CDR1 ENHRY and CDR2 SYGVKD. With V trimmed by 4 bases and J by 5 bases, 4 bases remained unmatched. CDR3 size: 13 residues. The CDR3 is CAISGRETETQYF. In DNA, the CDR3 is TGTGCCATCAGTGGGCGGGAGACGGAGACCCAGTACTTC.

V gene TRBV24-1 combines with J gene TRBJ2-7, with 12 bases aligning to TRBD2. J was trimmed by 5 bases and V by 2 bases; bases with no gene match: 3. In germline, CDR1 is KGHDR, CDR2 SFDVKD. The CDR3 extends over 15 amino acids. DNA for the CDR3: TGTGCCACCAGTGATTGGACTAGCGGGATTCACGAGCAGTACTTC. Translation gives CATSDWTSGIHEQYF.

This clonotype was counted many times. This CDR3 reads CSGRRGETQYF. The CDR3 DNA reads TGCAGCGGCCGAAGGGGGGAGACCCAGTACTTC. The chain recombines TRBV29-1 with TRBJ2-5; the D gene is possibly TRBD1 (6 bases). The CDR3 totals 11 residues. Deletions cut 7 bases from V and 5 bases from J, with 11 bases between. Germline V lookup: CDR1 SQVTM, CDR2 ANQGSEA.

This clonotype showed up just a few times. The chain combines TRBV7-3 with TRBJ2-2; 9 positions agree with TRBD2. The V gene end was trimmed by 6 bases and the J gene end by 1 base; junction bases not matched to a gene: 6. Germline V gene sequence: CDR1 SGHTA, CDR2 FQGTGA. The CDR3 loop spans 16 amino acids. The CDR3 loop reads CASSLISGRNTGELFF. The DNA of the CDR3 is TGTGCCAGCAGTCTCATTAGCGGGAGGAACACCGGGGAGCTGTTTTTT.

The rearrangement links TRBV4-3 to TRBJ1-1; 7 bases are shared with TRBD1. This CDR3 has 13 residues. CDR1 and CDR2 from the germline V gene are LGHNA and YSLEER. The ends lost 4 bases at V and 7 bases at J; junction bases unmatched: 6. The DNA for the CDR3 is TGCGCCAGCAGCCCCCAAGGGGGCTTTGAAGCTTTCTTT. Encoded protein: CASSPQGGFEAFF.

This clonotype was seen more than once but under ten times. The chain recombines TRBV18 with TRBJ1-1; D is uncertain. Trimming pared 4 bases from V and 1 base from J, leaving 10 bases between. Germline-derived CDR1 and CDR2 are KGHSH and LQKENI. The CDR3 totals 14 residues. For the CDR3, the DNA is TGTGCCAGCTCACGGGGTTTTCGGAACACTGAAGCTTTCTTT. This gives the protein CASSRGFRNTEAFF.

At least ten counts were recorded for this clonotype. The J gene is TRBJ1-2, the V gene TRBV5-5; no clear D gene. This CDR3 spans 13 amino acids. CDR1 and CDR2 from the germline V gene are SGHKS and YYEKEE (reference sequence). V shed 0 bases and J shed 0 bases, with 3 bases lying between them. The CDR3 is CASSLAPNYGYTF. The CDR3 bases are TGTGCCAGCAGCTTGGCCCCTAACTATGGCTACACCTTC. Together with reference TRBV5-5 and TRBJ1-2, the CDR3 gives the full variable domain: DAGVTQSPTHLIKTRGQQVTLRCSPISGHKSVSWYQQVLGQGPQFIFQYYEKEERGRGNFPDRFSARQFPNYSSELNVNALLLGDSALYLCASSLAPNYGYTFGSGTRLTVV.

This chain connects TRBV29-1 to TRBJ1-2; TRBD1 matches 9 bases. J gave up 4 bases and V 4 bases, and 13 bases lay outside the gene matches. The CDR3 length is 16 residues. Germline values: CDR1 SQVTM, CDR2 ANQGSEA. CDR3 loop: CSVAGPLKGQGYGYTF. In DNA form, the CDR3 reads TGCAGCGTTGCGGGCCCCCTTAAGGGACAGGGCTATGGCTACACCTTC.

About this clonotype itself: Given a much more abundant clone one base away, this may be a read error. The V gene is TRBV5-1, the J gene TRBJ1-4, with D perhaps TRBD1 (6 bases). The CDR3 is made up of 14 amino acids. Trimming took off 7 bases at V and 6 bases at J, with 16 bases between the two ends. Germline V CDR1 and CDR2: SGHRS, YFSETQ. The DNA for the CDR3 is TGCGCCAGCCTATCGACCGGGGGCGATGAAAAACTGTTTTTT. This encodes CASLSTGGDEKLFF.

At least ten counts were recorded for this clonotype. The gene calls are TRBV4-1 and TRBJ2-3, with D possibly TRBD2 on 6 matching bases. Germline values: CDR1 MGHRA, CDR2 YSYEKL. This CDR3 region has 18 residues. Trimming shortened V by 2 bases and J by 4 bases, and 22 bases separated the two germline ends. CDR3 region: CASSQFSAGTPRPDTQYF. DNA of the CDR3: TGCGCCAGCAGCCAATTTTCCGCGGGGACTCCCCGTCCAGATACGCAGTATTTT.

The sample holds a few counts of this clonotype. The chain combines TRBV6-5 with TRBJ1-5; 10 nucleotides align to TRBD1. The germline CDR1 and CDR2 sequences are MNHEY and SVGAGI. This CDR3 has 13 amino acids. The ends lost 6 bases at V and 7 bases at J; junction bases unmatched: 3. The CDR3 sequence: CASRTGGIQPQHF. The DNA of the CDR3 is TGTGCCAGCAGGACAGGGGGCATACAGCCCCAGCATTTT.

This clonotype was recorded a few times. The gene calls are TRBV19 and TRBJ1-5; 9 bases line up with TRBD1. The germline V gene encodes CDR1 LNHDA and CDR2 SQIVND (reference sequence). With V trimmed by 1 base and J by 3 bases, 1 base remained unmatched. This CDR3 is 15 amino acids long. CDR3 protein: CASSIGTGVNQPQHF. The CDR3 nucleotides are TGTGCCAGTAGTATAGGGACAGGGGTCAATCAGCCCCAGCATTTT.

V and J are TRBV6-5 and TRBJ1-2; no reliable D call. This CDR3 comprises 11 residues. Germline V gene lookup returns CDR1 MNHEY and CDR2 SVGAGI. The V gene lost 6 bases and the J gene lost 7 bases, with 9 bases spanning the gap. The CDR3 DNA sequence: TGTGCCAGCAGCTCCAAGGGTGGCTACACCTTC. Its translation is CASSSKGGYTF.

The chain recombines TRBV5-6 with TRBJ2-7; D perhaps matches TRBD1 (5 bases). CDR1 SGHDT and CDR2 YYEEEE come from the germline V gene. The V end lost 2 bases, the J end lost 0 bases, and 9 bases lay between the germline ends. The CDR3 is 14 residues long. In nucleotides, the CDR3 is TGTGCCAGCAGCTTTGTTGACAGCTCCTACGAGCAGTACTTC. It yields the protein CASSFVDSSYEQYF.

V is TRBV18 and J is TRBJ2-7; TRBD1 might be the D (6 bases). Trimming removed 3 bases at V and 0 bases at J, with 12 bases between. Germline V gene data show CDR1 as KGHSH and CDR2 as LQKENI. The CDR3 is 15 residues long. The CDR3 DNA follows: TGTGCCAGCTCACCGAAAGACAGGCTCTCCTACGAGCAGTACTTC. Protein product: CASSPKDRLSYEQYF.

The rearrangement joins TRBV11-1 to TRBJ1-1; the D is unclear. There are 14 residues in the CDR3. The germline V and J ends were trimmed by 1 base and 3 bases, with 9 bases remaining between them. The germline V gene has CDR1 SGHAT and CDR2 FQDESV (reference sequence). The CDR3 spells CASSLEAAHTEAFF. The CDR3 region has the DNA TGTGCCAGCAGCTTAGAGGCAGCCCACACTGAAGCTTTCTTT.

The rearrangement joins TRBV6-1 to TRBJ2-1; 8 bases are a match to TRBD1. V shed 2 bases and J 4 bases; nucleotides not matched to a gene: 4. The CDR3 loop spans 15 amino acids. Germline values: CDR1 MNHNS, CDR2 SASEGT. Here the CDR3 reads CASSELRGQYNEQFF. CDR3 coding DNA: TGTGCCAGCAGTGAACTCAGGGGGCAATACAATGAGCAGTTCTTC.

The DNA for the CDR3 is TGTGCCAGCAGTTTCCGGACAGGGAGTAGTGAGCAGTTCTTC. Protein product: CASSFRTGSSEQFF. This sequence joins TRBV28 and TRBJ2-1, with 8 bases identical to TRBD1. J was trimmed by 9 bases and V by 3 bases; bases with no gene match: 7. This CDR3 contains 14 residues. Germline assignment: CDR1 MDHEN and CDR2 SYDVKM.

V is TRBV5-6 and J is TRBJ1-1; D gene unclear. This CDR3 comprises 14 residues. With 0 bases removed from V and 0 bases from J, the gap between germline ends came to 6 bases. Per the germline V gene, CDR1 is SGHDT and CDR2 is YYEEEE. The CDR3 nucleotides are TGTGCCAGCAGCTTGGGACACCTGAACACTGAAGCTTTCTTT. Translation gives CASSLGHLNTEAFF.

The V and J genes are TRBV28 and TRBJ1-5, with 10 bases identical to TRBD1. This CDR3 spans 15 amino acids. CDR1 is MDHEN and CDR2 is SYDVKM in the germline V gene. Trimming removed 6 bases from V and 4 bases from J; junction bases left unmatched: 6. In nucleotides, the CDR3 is TGTGCCAGCAGGCGGACAGGGGGGGGGAATCAGCCCCAGCATTTT. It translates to CASRRTGGGNQPQHF.

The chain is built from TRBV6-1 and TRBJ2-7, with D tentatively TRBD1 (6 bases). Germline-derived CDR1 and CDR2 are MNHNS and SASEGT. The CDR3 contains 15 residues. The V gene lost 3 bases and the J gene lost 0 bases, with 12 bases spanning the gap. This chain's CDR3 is CASSDLGHVSYEQYF. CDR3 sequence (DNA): TGTGCCAGCAGTGATTTGGGACACGTCTCCTACGAGCAGTACTTC.

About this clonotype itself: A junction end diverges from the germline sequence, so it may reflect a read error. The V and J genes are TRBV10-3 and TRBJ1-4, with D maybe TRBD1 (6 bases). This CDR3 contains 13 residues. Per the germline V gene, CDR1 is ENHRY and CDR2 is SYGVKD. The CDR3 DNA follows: TGTGCCATCAGTGAGCCGGGGGGCCAGCAGAAGCTTTTT. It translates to CAISEPGGQQKLF.

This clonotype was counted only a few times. This CDR3 reads CSAEGPAAYEQYF. CDR3 DNA sequence: TGCAGTGCCGAGGGTCCCGCGGCCTACGAGCAGTACTTC. V and J are TRBV20-1 and TRBJ2-7; possible D gene TRBD2, 5 bases. V lost 6 bases and J lost 2, with 14 bases in between. Germline-derived CDR1 and CDR2 are DFQATT and SNEGSKA (reference sequence). There are 13 residues in the CDR3.

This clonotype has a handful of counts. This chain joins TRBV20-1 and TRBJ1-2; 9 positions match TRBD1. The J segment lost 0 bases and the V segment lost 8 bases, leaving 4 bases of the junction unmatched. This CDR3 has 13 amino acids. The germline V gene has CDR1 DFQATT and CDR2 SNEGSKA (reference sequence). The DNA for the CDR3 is TGCAGTTCCGGGACAGGGACTAACTATGGCTACACCTTC. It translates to CSSGTGTNYGYTF.